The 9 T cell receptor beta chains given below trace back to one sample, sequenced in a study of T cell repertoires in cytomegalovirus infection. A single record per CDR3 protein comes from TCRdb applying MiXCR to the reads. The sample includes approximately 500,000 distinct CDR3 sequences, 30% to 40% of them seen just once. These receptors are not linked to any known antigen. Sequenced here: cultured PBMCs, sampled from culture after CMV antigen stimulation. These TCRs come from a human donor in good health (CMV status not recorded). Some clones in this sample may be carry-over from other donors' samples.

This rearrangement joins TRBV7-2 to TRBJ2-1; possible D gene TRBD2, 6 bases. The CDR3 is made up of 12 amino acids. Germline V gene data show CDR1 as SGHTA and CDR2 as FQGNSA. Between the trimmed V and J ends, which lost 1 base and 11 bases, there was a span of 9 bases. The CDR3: CASSLDGGKQFF. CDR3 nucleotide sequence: TGTGCCAGCAGCTTAGACGGCGGGAAGCAGTTCTTC.

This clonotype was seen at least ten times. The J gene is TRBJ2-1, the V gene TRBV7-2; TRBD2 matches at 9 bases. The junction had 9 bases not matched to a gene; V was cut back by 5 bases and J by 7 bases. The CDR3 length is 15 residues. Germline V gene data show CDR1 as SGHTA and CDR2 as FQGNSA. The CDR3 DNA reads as TGTGCCAGCAGCCTTAGACTAGCGGAGGGGAATGAGCAGTTCTTC. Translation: CASSLRLAEGNEQFF.

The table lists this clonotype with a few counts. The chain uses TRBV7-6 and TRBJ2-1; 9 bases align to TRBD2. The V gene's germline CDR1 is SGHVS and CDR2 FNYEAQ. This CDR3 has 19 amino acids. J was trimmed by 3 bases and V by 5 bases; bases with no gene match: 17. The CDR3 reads CASSQQQSRGLADYNEQFF. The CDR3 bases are TGTGCCAGCAGCCAACAACAGTCACGGGGACTAGCAGACTACAATGAGCAGTTCTTC. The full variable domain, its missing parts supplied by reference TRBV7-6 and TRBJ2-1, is GAGVSQSPRYKVTKRGQDVALRCDPISGHVSLYWYRQALGQGPEFLTYFNYEAQQDKSGLPNDRFSAERPEGSISTLTIQRTEQRDSAMYRCASSQQQSRGLADYNEQFFGPGTRLTVL.

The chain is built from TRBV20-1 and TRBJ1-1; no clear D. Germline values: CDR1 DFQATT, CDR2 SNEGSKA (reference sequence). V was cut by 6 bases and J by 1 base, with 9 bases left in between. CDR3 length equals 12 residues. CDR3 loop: CSARRQNTEAFF. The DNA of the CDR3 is TGCAGTGCACGCAGACAGAACACTGAAGCTTTCTTT.

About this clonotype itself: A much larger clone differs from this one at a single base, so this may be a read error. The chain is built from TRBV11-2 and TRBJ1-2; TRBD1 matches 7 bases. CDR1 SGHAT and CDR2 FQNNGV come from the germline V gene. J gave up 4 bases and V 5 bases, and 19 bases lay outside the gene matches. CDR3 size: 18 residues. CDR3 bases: TGTGCCAGCAGCCCGGGTCTTATATTGGAAGGGGGCACCTATGGCTACACCTTC. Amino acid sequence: CASSPGLILEGGTYGYTF.

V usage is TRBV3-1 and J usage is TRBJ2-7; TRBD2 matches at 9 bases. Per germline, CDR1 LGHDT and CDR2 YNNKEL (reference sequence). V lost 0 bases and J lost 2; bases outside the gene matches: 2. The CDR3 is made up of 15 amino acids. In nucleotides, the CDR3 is TGTGCCAGCAGCCAAGACCCTAGCGGGGCCTACGAGCAGTACTTC. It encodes CASSQDPSGAYEQYF.

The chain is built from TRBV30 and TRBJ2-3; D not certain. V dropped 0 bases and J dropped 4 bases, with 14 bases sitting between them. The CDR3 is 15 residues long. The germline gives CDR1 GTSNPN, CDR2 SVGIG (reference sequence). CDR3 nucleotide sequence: TGTGCCTGGAGTGTAATCGATAGGATTGCAGATACGCAGTATTTT. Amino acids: CAWSVIDRIADTQYF.

CDR3 residues: CASSHLTSGEETQYF. The CDR3 DNA reads as TGCGCCAGCAGCCACCTGACTAGCGGCGAAGAGACCCAGTACTTC. This chain connects TRBV4-1 to TRBJ2-5; 9 bases agree with TRBD2. The CDR3 loop spans 15 amino acids. Unmatched junction bases numbered 5, after V lost 3 bases and J lost 3 bases. Germline-derived CDR1 and CDR2 are MGHRA and YSYEKL.

The CDR3 sequence: CASSLTGQNYGYTF. Here the CDR3 DNA reads TGTGCCAGCAGCTTGACGGGGCAGAACTATGGCTACACCTTC. This chain connects TRBV7-2 to TRBJ1-2, with D perhaps matching TRBD1 (5 bases). The CDR3 is 14 amino acids. Germline-derived CDR1 and CDR2 are SGHTA and FQGNSA. V was trimmed by 3 bases and J by 2 bases, leaving 10 bases between them.